What follows describes a single T cell receptor (beta chain). Its antigen is unidentified. These data are taken from a study of multiple sclerosis patients with progressive multifocal leukoencephalopathy. The study, taken as a whole, reports: Findings may reflect JC virus infection or just general immunocompromise.

The germline CDR1 and CDR2 sequences are LGHNA and YSLEER. The CDR3 is 14 amino acids. V dropped 4 bases and J dropped 6; count of bases not matched to a gene: 4. Time point here: less than 15 months of natalizumab therapy. Prior interferon beta treatment was universal, and the PML patients were all female. Synthetic inline TR CDR3 controls covering all V-J pairings were spiked into each PCR. Here immunoSEQ multiplex PCR was the method, and the copy in TCRdb shows in-frame clones only, minus some. Of under 30,000 clones listed, 90% are singletons. This TCR was sampled from a human donor with multiple sclerosis. The specimen was PBMCs, collected from a patient treated with natalizumab. The chain carries TRBV4-3 and TRBJ1-5, with 9 bases fitting TRBD1. The CDR3 reads CASSRDRAVQPQHF. The CDR3 nucleotides are TGCGCCAGCAGCCGGGACAGGGCGGTTCAGCCCCAGCATTTT.